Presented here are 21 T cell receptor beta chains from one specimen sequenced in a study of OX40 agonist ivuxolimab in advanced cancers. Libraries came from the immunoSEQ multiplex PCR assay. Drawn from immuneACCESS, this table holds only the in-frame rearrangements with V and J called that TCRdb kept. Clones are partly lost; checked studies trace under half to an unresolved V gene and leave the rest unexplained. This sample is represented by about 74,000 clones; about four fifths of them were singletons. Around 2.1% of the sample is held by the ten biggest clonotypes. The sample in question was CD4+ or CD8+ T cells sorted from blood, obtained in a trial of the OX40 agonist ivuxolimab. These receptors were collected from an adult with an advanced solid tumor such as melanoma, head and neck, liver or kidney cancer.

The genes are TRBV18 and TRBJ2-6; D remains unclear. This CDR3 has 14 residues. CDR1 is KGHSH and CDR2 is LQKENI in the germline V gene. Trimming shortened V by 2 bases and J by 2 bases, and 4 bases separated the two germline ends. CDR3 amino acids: CASSPSPGANVLTF. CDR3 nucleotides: TGTGCCAGCTCACCAAGTCCTGGGGCCAACGTCCTGACTTTC.

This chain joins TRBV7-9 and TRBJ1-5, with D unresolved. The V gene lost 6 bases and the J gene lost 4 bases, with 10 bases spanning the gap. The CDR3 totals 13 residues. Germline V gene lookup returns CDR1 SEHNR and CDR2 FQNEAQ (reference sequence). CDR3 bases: TGTGCCAGCAGTTATACTGGTAATCAGCCCCAGCATTTT. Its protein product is CASSYTGNQPQHF.

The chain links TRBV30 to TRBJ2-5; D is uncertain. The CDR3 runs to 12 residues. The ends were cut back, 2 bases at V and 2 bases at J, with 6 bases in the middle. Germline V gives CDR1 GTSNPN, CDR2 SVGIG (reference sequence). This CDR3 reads CAWSFTQETQYF. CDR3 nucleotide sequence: TGTGCCTGGAGTTTTACGCAAGAGACCCAGTACTTC.

In nucleotides, the CDR3 is TGTGCCAGTAGTGGGCCGGGACAGGGGGCTAAGCAGTACTTC. Translation gives CASSGPGQGAKQYF. The chain joins TRBV19 to TRBJ2-7, with 12 bases identical to TRBD1. The J segment lost 8 bases and the V segment lost 5 bases, leaving 7 bases of the junction unmatched. Germline V gene sequence: CDR1 LNHDA, CDR2 SQIVND (reference sequence). This CDR3 spans 14 amino acids.

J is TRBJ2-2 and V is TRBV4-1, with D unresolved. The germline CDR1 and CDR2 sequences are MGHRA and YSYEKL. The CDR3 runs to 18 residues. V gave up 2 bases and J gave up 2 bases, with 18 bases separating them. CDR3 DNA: TGCGCCAGCAGCCAACGCCAAGGCACGCGCCGCAACACCGGGGAGCTGTTTTTT. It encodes CASSQRQGTRRNTGELFF.

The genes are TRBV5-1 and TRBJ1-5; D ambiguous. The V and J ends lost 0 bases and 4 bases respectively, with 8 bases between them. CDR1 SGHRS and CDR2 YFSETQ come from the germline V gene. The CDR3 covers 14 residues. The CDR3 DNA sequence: TGCGCCAGCAGCTTGGAGGGCCCGAATCAGCCCCAGCATTTT. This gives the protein CASSLEGPNQPQHF.

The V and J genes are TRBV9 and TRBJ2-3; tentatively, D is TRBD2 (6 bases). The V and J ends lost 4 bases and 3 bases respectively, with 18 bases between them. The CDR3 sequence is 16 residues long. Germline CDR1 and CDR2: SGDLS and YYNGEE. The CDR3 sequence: CASSSLSLGGTDTQYF. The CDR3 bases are TGTGCCAGCAGCTCCCTGAGTCTGGGGGGTACAGATACGCAGTATTTT.

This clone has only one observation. This chain's CDR3 is CASRELGWTETQYF. The DNA of the CDR3 is TGTGCCAGCAGGGAGCTGGGTTGGACAGAGACCCAGTACTTC. This sequence joins TRBV4-2 and TRBJ2-5; D remains ambiguous. CDR1 LGHNA and CDR2 YNFKEQ come from the germline V gene. V lost 6 bases to trimming and J lost 4 bases, with 15 bases between them. The CDR3 contains 14 residues.

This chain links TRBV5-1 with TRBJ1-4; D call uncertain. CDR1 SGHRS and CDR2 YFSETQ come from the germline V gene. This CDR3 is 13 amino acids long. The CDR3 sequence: CATSGGPGEKLFF. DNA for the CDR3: TGCGCTACCTCGGGAGGGCCAGGCGAAAAACTGTTTTTT.

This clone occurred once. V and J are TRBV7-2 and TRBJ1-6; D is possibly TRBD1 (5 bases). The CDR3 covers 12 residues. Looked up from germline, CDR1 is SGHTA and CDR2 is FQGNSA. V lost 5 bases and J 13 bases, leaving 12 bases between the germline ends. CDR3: CASSPRAAPLHF. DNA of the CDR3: TGTGCCAGCAGCCCCAGGGCGGCCCCCCTCCACTTT.

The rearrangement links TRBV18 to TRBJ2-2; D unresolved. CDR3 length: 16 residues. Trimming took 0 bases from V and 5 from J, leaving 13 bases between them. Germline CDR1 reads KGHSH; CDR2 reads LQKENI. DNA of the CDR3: TGTGCCAGCTCACCACCGCTGTTTAATTGGACCGGGGAGCTGTTTTTT. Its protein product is CASSPPLFNWTGELFF. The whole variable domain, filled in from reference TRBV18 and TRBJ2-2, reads NAGVMQNPRHLVRRRGQEARLRCSPMKGHSHVYWYRQLPEEGLKFMVYLQKENIIDESGMPKERFSAEFPKEGPSILRIQQVVRGDSAAYFCASSPPLFNWTGELFFGEGSRLTVL.

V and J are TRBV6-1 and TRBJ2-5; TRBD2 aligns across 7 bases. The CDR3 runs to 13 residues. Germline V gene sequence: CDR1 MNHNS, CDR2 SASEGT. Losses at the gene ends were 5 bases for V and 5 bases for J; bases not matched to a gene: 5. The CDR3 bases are TGTGCCAGCAGTAAGACTAGCCTGGAGACCCAGTACTTC. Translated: CASSKTSLETQYF.

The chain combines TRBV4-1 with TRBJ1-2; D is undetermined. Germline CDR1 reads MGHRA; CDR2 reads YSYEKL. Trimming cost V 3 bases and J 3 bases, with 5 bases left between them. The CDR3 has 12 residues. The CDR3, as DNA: TGCGCCAGCAGCCAGATAGACTATGGCTACACCTTC. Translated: CASSQIDYGYTF.

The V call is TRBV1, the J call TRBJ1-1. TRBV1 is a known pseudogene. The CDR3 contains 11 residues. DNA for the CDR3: TGCACCAGCAGTAGACGCACTGAAGCTTTCTTT. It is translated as CTSSRRTEAFF.

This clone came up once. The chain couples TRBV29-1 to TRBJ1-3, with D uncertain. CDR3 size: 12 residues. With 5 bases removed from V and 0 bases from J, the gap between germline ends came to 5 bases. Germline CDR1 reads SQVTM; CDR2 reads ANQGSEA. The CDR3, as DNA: TGCAGCGTTACCTACTCTGGAAACACCATATATTTT. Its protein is CSVTYSGNTIYF.

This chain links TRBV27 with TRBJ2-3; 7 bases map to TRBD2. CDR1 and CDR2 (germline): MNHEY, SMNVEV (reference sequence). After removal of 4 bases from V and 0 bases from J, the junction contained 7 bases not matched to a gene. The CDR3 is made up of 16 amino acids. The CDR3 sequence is CASSSPGSGSTDTQYF. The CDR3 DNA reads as TGTGCCAGCAGTTCCCCGGGTAGCGGGAGCACAGATACGCAGTATTTT.

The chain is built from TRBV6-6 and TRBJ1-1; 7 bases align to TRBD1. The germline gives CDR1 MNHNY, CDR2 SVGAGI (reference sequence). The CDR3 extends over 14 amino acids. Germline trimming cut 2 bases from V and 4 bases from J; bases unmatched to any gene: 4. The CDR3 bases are TGTGCCAGCAGTTACCCGACAGGGTTCACTGAAGCTTTCTTT. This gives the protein CASSYPTGFTEAFF.

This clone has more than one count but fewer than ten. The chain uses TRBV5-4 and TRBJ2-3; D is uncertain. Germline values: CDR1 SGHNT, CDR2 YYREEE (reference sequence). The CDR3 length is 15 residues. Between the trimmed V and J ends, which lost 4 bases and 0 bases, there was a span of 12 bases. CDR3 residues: CASSPWLGSTDTQYF. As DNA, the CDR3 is TGTGCCAGCAGCCCCTGGCTAGGAAGCACAGATACGCAGTATTTT.

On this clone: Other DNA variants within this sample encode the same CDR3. CDR3 coding DNA: TGTGCCAGCTCACCACCTACTAGGACAGATACGCAGTATTTT. It is translated as CASSPPTRTDTQYF. V and J are TRBV18 and TRBJ2-3; tentative D call: TRBD2 (5 bases). CDR1 is KGHSH and CDR2 is LQKENI in the germline V gene. This CDR3 has 14 residues. Between the trimmed V and J ends, which lost 0 bases and 3 bases, there was a span of 7 bases.

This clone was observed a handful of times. The CDR3 reads CASSRDGGAGELFF. The CDR3, as DNA: TGTGCCAGTAGCCGCGACGGGGGGGCCGGGGAGCTGTTTTTT. The V gene is TRBV19, the J gene TRBJ2-2; 8 bases line up with TRBD2. The CDR3 length is 14 residues. The germline CDR1 and CDR2 sequences are LNHDA and SQIVND (reference sequence). Unmatched junction bases numbered 6, after V lost 6 bases and J lost 6 bases.

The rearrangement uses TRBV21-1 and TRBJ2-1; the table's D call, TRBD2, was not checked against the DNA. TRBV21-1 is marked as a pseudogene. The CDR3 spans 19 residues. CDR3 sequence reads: CASNRVRGQGGSSYNEQFF. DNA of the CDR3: TGTGCCAGCAACAGGGTCAGGGGTCAGGGCGGGAGCTCCTACAATGAGCAGTTCTTC.